This is a list of T cell receptor beta chains from one sample in a study of cytomegalovirus exposure and HLA in healthy donors. Clones were sequenced by immunoSEQ multiplex PCR, and TCRdb holds only the in-frame ones, with some missing. Among 100,000 or so clones listed, 78% were seen once. Specimen: PBMCs. These receptors all come from a man aged 25 to 40 in good health and CMV-seronegative. Each CDR3 is given with its conserved first and last residue. A D gene is named only where the DNA matches it firmly. A row's size may be missing; if present it is once, few, many or a size class.

NA | TRBJ2-2 | NA | TRBV19 | CASSARQINTGELFF | TGTGCCAGTAGTGCTAGACAGATTAACACCGGGGAGCTGTTTTTT
NA | TRBJ1-3 | NA | TRBV10-2 | CASSEQGNTIYF | TGCGCCAGCAGTGAGCAGGGAAACACCATATATTTT
NA | TRBJ2-2 | TRBD1 | TRBV5-1 | CASSLETGVTGELFF | TGCGCCAGCAGCTTGGAGACAGGGGTCACCGGGGAGCTGTTTTTT
NA | TRBJ1-3 | NA | TRBV6-5 | CASSYGGGLKGDTIYF | TGTGCCAGCAGTTACGGGGGGGGGCTAAAAGGGGACACCATATATTTT
NA | TRBJ2-7 | NA | TRBV7-2 | CASSLDGGGRSYEQYF | TGTGCCAGCAGCTTGGACGGGGGTGGGAGGTCCTACGAGCAGTACTTC
NA | TRBJ1-6 | NA | TRBV14 | CAREKQAYNSPLHF | TGTGCCAGAGAGAAGCAGGCTTATAATTCACCCCTCCACTTT
once | TRBJ2-2 | NA | TRBV5-5 | CASSLGGHGLAELFF | TGTGCCAGCAGCTTGGGGGGACATGGGCTAGCCGAGCTGTTTTTT
NA | TRBJ2-7 | NA | TRBV7-2 | CASSATLYEQYF | TGTGCCAGCAGCGCGACTCTGTACGAGCAGTACTTC
NA | TRBJ2-7 | NA | TRBV10-3 | CAIRSEGSRGYEQYF | TGTGCCATCCGCTCCGAAGGGAGTCGGGGCTACGAGCAGTACTTC
NA | TRBJ1-2 | TRBD1 | TRBV18 | CASAGQGGNYGYTF | TGTGCCAGCGCCGGACAGGGAGGGAACTATGGCTACACCTTC
few | TRBJ2-7 | NA | TRBV6-1 | CASRLMSLGDEQYF | TGTGCCAGCAGGCTGATGAGCCTAGGGGACGAGCAGTACTTC
NA | TRBJ2-3 | NA | TRBV27 | CASSSLPGVTDTQYF | TGTGCCAGCAGTTCCCTCCCGGGGGTCACAGATACGCAGTATTTT
NA | TRBJ1-1 | NA | TRBV10-3 | CAINAGDRPEAFF | TGTGCCATCAACGCAGGGGATAGGCCTGAAGCTTTCTTT
NA | TRBJ2-3 | TRBD2 | TRBV9 | CASSVGTSGSTDTQYF | TGTGCCAGCAGCGTAGGGACTAGCGGAAGCACAGATACGCAGTATTTT
NA | TRBJ2-5 | NA | TRBV4-1 | CASSRPGTETQYF | TGCGCCAGCAGCCGTCCCGGTACCGAGACCCAGTACTTC
NA | TRBJ2-1 | TRBD2 | TRBV28 | CASSSISGGSSYNEQFF | TGTGCCAGCAGTTCGATTAGCGGGGGAAGCTCCTACAATGAGCAGTTCTTC
few | TRBJ2-3 | TRBD1 | TRBV6-6 | CASSYGTGDTDTQYF | TGTGCCAGCAGTTACGGGACAGGGGATACAGATACGCAGTATTTT
NA | TRBJ2-5 | NA | TRBV6-5 | CASSYSSPAAKTQYF | TGTGCCAGCAGTTACTCGTCCCCCGCCGCGAAGACCCAGTACTTC
NA | TRBJ1-1 | TRBD1 | TRBV4-3 | CASSRPGQGNGGNTEAFF | TGCGCCAGCAGCCGCCCGGGACAGGGCAACGGGGGGAACACTGAAGCTTTCTTT
NA | TRBJ1-3 | NA | TRBV7-8 | CASSPRDSGNTIYF | TGTGCCAGCAGCCCCCGGGACTCTGGAAACACCATATATTTT
few | TRBJ1-2 | NA | TRBV2 | CASSESGGYTF | TGTGCCAGCAGTGAATCGGGTGGCTACACCTTC
NA | TRBJ1-5 | NA | TRBV7-2 | CAGSLVRGYNQPQHF | TGTGCCGGCAGCTTAGTAAGGGGTTACAATCAGCCCCAGCATTTT
once | TRBJ1-1 | NA | TRBV5-1 | CASSSLMNTEAFF | TGCGCCAGCAGCTCTTTAATGAACACTGAAGCTTTCTTT
NA | TRBJ2-3 | NA | TRBV5-1 | CASSQRRASTDTQYF | TGCGCCAGCAGCCAACGGCGGGCTAGCACAGATACGCAGTATTTT
NA | TRBJ1-1 | NA | TRBV10-3 | CAISEMQENTEAFF | TGTGCCATCAGTGAGATGCAGGAGAACACTGAAGCTTTCTTT
NA | TRBJ2-7 | NA | TRBV4-1 | CASSQGRTYEQYF | TGCGCCAGCAGCCAAGGGAGGACCTACGAGCAGTACTTC
NA | TRBJ1-6 | NA | TRBV7-2 | CASSLGTREPLHF | TGTGCCAGCAGCTTAGGGACGAGGGAACCCCTCCACTTT